This entry is about one TCR beta chain. Antigen unknown. This sample is part of a study of post-analysis software for immune sequencing data. Study results and limitations: By F measure, strong co-clustering occurred among samples prepared in the same batch. A significant reduction in normalized Chao1 diversity was observed in multiple sclerosis patients versus controls.

Prepared TCR beta cDNA libraries contained unique molecular identifiers. The yield from roughly 1 to 10 million T cells was 500,000 or so cDNA molecules in total. Each CDR3 protein gets one entry after TCRdb re-called the PCR reads with MiXCR. The profile covers hundreds of thousands of distinct CDR3 sequences, with 40% to 55% appearing a single time and roughly an eighth taken by the ten largest. The source is a girl aged 10-17 years with multiple sclerosis. Input material: blood.

CDR3 sequence reads: CSAGRDVSGGETQYF. CDR3 DNA sequence: TGCAGTGCTGGGCGGGACGTTAGCGGGGGGGAGACCCAGTACTTC. The chain employs TRBV20-1 and TRBJ2-5, with TRBD2 identical over 10 bases. CDR3 length equals 15 residues. CDR1 DFQATT and CDR2 SNEGSKA come from the germline V gene (reference sequence). Trimming cost V 5 bases and J 5 bases; bases outside gene matches: 11.